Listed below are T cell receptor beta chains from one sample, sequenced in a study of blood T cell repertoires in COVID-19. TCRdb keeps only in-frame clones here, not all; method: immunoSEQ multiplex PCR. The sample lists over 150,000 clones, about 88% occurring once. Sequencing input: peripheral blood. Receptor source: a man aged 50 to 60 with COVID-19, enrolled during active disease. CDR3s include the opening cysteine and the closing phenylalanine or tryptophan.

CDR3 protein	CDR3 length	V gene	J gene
CASSLAGTTTYEQYF	15	TRBV7-2	TRBJ2-7
CASSLTSAGELFF	13	TRBV5-5	TRBJ2-2
CASSLPGLTTDTQYF	15	TRBV5-4	TRBJ2-3
CASSEGAGWIGNTEAFF	17	TRBV6-1	TRBJ1-1
CASSQRGAGNTIYF	14	TRBV3-1/TRBV3-2	TRBJ1-3
CASSPRDTANYGYTF	15	TRBV18	TRBJ1-2
CASSDLLTGQGPAAYGYTF	19	TRBV2	TRBJ1-2
CASSLSYRDNSPLHF	15	TRBV5-4	TRBJ1-6
CASSYEARDYNDEQFF	16	TRBV6-2/TRBV6-3	TRBJ2-1
CASRGTGQETQYF	13	TRBV7-2	TRBJ2-5
CASRRGGVDEQYF	13	TRBV5-1	TRBJ2-7
CAWLTDNYEQYF	12	TRBV30	TRBJ2-7
CASRSSGGFTDTQYF	15	TRBV27	TRBJ2-3
CATSRTGGNEKLFF	14	TRBV15	TRBJ1-4
CASSLSPYRQASIRYEQYF	19	TRBV7-6	TRBJ2-7
CASRPRTNTGELFF	14	TRBV3-1/TRBV3-2	TRBJ2-2
CSEGRRGEAFF	11	TRBV29-1	TRBJ1-1
CASSLGAGPTEAFF	14	TRBV5-1	TRBJ1-1
CATGGQGAREQYF	13	TRBV15	TRBJ2-7
CASSSTGLSRGEQYF	15	TRBV7-9	TRBJ2-7
CASSYQSNTEAFF	13	TRBV7-8	TRBJ1-1
CSVEVGTGGRTETQYF	16	TRBV29-1	TRBJ2-5
CASSTSGVTQPQHF	14	TRBV6-5	TRBJ1-5
CASSPPGALNTEAFF	15	TRBV27	TRBJ1-1
CASSWTGANEKLFF	14	TRBV7-9	TRBJ1-4
CATSEGKGAYNEQFF	15	TRBV24-1	TRBJ2-1
CASKRTESTDTQYF	14	TRBV25-1	TRBJ2-3
CASRSGTDTGELFF	14	TRBV2	TRBJ2-2
CASSHSDSATNEKLFF	16	TRBV3-1/TRBV3-2	TRBJ1-4
CASTYQGNSGYEQYF	15	TRBV6-5	TRBJ2-7
CASSFLPGANVLTF	14	TRBV7-2	TRBJ2-6
CASSERQGGGYTF	13	TRBV6-1	TRBJ1-2
CASSTLGGNEQFF	13	TRBV6-5	TRBJ2-1
CASSLQGAISGELFF	15	TRBV5-4	TRBJ2-2
CASSEGGANTGELFF	15	TRBV2	TRBJ2-2
CASSVETGRSTEAFF	15	TRBV19	TRBJ1-1
CASSASGTDNTGELFF	16	TRBV5-1	TRBJ2-2
CASSQGAAGELFF	13	TRBV3-1/TRBV3-2	TRBJ2-2
CASSQNSGTPDTQYF	15	TRBV3-1/TRBV3-2	TRBJ2-3
CASTPRGALNYGYTF	15	TRBV5-4	TRBJ1-2
CAWSMTGRMSPLHF	14	TRBV30	TRBJ1-6
CASSFSGTNNEQFF	14	TRBV7-3	TRBJ2-1
CASRLRTSSADTQYF	15	TRBV6-5	TRBJ2-3
CASSIRGGNQPQHF	14	TRBV19	TRBJ1-5
CASSPKSPGQPTGELFF	17	TRBV11-2	TRBJ2-2